Described below is a single T cell receptor beta chain sequence and its context. The target antigen is unknown. The data stem from a study of radiation and T cells in renal cell carcinoma. Findings of the study overall: No pretreatment tumor biopsies were available for baseline clonotypes.

Time point reported: baseline pretreatment blood. As to treatment: 15 Gy SBRT to primary tumor, nephrectomy 4 weeks later. Only in-frame clones appear in the TCRdb table, and some are missing; sequencing was by immunoSEQ multiplex PCR. Here the sample spans about 95,000 clones, roughly 90% being singletons. This specimen was blood, taken from a patient whose treatment included radiotherapy and nephrectomy. The TCR was taken from a man aged 50-59 years with renal cell carcinoma.

The CDR3, as DNA: TGCGCCAGCAGCAACGGGGATTCCTACAATGAGCAGTTCTTC. It codes for CASSNGDSYNEQFF. The chain employs TRBV5-1 and TRBJ2-1; perhaps TRBD2 as D (5 bases). This CDR3 has 14 amino acids. V lost 4 bases, J lost 1 base, and 9 bases lay in between. Germline assignment: CDR1 SGHRS and CDR2 YFSETQ.